One and the same sample provided the 30 T cell receptor beta chains below, sequenced in a study of T cells after posttransplantation cyclophosphamide. Method: immunoSEQ multiplex PCR; TCRdb's copy keeps in-frame clones and lacks some. The sample has 32,000 or so clones, none seen only once. What was sequenced was PBMCs. The receptors originated from a woman in her sixties or seventies in good health, CMV-negative, and a related stem cell transplant donor.

This clone was counted many times. The chain links TRBV19 to TRBJ1-4; possibly TRBD1 for D (6 bases). V was cut by 5 bases and J by 3 bases, with 13 bases left in between. The CDR3 sequence is 15 residues long. In germline, CDR1 is LNHDA, CDR2 SQIVND (reference sequence). CDR3 protein: CASSAGTRANEKLFF. The CDR3 DNA reads as TGTGCCAGTAGTGCCGGGACAAGGGCTAATGAAAAACTGTTTTTT.

This clone came up many times. This chain connects TRBV10-2 to TRBJ1-5; 7 nucleotides agree with TRBD1. Germline values: CDR1 WSHSY, CDR2 SAAADI. There are 14 residues in the CDR3. V shed 3 bases, J shed 6 bases, and the junction held 5 bases outside the gene matches. The DNA for the CDR3 is TGCGCCAGCAGTGATGGAAGGGGGCGTCAGCCCCAGCATTTT. Translated, it gives CASSDGRGRQPQHF.

V gene TRBV12-3 or TRBV12-4 combines with J gene TRBJ2-6, with unresolved D. The CDR3 has 14 amino acids. Trimming left V 5 bases short and J 0 bases short, with 5 bases between. The CDR3 is CASSPSSGANVLTF. As DNA, the CDR3 is TGTGCCAGCAGTCCCAGCTCTGGGGCCAACGTCCTGACTTTC.

This clone has ten or more counts. This chain uses TRBV27 with TRBJ2-1; D is uncertain. CDR3 length equals 15 residues. The V gene lost 2 bases and the J gene lost 2 bases, with 10 bases spanning the gap. Germline V gene lookup returns CDR1 MNHEY and CDR2 SMNVEV (reference sequence). The CDR3 DNA is TGTGCCAGCAGTTTAGGTCCCAGAGCCTACAATGAGCAGTTCTTC. The encoded protein is CASSLGPRAYNEQFF.

At least ten counts were recorded for this clone. This chain links TRBV4-3 with TRBJ2-6; possible D gene TRBD1, 5 bases. V was shortened by 3 bases and J by 2 bases, with 14 bases between the two germline ends. The CDR3 contains 17 residues. Per germline, CDR1 LGHNA and CDR2 YSLEER. The CDR3 sequence: CASSQGPYLTGANVLTF. The CDR3 region has the DNA TGCGCCAGCAGCCAGGGGCCTTATCTGACTGGGGCCAACGTCCTGACTTTC.

This clone has ten or more counts. The chain uses TRBV15 and TRBJ1-5; a weak D match, TRBD1 (5 bases). Germline V CDR1 and CDR2: LNHNV, YYDKDF (reference sequence). The CDR3 contains 14 residues. V lost 7 bases to trimming and J lost 9 bases, with 19 bases between them. In DNA, the CDR3 is TGTGCCACCACCCCCCCCGGGGGTTTTCGGCCCCAGCATTTT. Translating it yields CATTPPGGFRPQHF. The full variable domain, completed using reference TRBV15 and TRBJ1-5, is DAMVIQNPRYQVTQFGKPVTLSCSQTLNHNVMYWYQQKSSQAPKLLFHYYDKDFNNEADTPDNFQSRRPNTSFCFLDIRSPGLGDTAMYLCATTPPGGFRPQHFGDGTRLSIL.

The table lists this clone with many counts. The V gene is TRBV6-5, the J gene TRBJ2-7; TRBD2 aligns across 7 bases. This CDR3 has 15 amino acids. V was clipped by 11 bases and J by 4 bases; unmatched bases: 17. Per the germline V gene, CDR1 is MNHEY and CDR2 is SVGAGI. In nucleotides, the CDR3 is TGTGCCTCCAAAGGAGGGAGCAGCGGGGTTTACGAGCAGTACTTC. This translates into CASKGGSSGVYEQYF.

V gene TRBV5-1 combines with J gene TRBJ2-3; 7 bases map to TRBD2. Trimming at V came to 1 base and at J to 3 bases, leaving 2 bases not matched to a gene. This CDR3 has 14 amino acids. Germline V gives CDR1 SGHRS, CDR2 YFSETQ. The CDR3 DNA follows: TGCGCCAGCAGCTTGAGCGGGATAACAGATACGCAGTATTTT. Protein sequence: CASSLSGITDTQYF.

The sample holds many counts of this clone. The chain is built from TRBV28 and TRBJ1-1, with D tentatively TRBD1 (6 bases). CDR3 length: 14 residues. With 5 bases removed from V and 7 bases from J, the gap between germline ends came to 17 bases. Germline V gene data show CDR1 as MDHEN and CDR2 as SYDVKM. The CDR3 here is CASSPGGAYGEAFF. CDR3 nucleotide sequence: TGTGCCAGCAGTCCCGGGGGGGCTTATGGTGAAGCTTTCTTT.

This clone was counted ten times or more. V and J are TRBV18 and TRBJ1-5, with 8 bases that match TRBD1. Germline V gives CDR1 KGHSH, CDR2 LQKENI. This CDR3 has 17 residues. V lost 3 bases to trimming and J lost 4 bases; unmatched junction nucleotides: 11. The CDR3 DNA follows: TGTGCCAGCTCACCGCCCGGACAGGGTGGAAAGAATCAGCCCCAGCATTTT. Translating it yields CASSPPGQGGKNQPQHF.

This clone has ten or more counts. The V call is TRBV10-3, the J call TRBJ2-1; 14 bases are shared with TRBD2. The V gene's germline CDR1 is ENHRY and CDR2 SYGVKD. The CDR3 covers 15 residues. V gave up 4 bases and J gave up 7 bases; unmatched junction bases: 3. CDR3 in DNA: TGTGCCATCAGTGGGGGACTAGCGGGGGTGAATGAGCAGTTCTTC. Its protein product is CAISGGLAGVNEQFF.

This clone was observed a handful of times. V is TRBV12-3 or TRBV12-4 and J is TRBJ2-3; D unclear. The CDR3 runs 16 residues. V lost 3 bases to trimming and J lost 2 bases, with 15 bases between them. The CDR3 DNA sequence: TGTGCCAGCAGTTTTTGGTCCAGGCCGGCCACAGATACGCAGTATTTT. As protein: CASSFWSRPATDTQYF.

The gene calls are TRBV9 and TRBJ2-3; D is unclear. V lost 2 bases, J lost 2 bases, and 9 bases lay in between. This CDR3 contains 14 residues. From germline, CDR1 is SGDLS and CDR2 YYNGEE. The chain's CDR3 is CASSVQLITDTQYF. The DNA for the CDR3 is TGTGCCAGCAGCGTTCAACTAATCACAGATACGCAGTATTTT.

The table lists this clone with many counts. V and J are TRBV27 and TRBJ2-3; no clear D gene. The CDR3 contains 14 residues. Trimming removed 2 bases at V and 2 bases at J, with 8 bases between. Looked up from germline, CDR1 is MNHEY and CDR2 is SMNVEV (reference sequence). The CDR3 loop reads CASSLIDTTDTQYF. CDR3 DNA sequence: TGTGCCAGCAGTTTAATAGATACCACAGATACGCAGTATTTT.

This clone showed up many times. The V and J genes are TRBV12-3 or TRBV12-4 and TRBJ2-7; the match to TRBD2 covers 11 bases. This CDR3 region has 13 residues. V shed 7 bases and J 7 bases; nucleotides not matched to a gene: 6. The CDR3 DNA follows: TGTGCCAGCACCCCTAGCGGGGGGCGTGAGCAGTACTTC. Its protein is CASTPSGGREQYF.

The sample holds many counts of this clone. The rearrangement joins TRBV12-3 or TRBV12-4 to TRBJ2-1, with D perhaps TRBD2 (5 bases). V was cut by 5 bases and J by 4 bases, with 12 bases left in between. There are 14 residues in the CDR3. CDR3 in DNA: TGTGCCAGCAGTCCCGGCCCGGGGTACAATGAGCAGTTCTTC. Translating gives CASSPGPGYNEQFF.

The chain couples TRBV4-3 to TRBJ2-3; 8 bases are shared with TRBD2. Germline-derived CDR1 and CDR2 are LGHNA and YSLEER. V lost 4 bases, J lost 2 bases, and 8 bases stayed unmatched. The CDR3 consists of 16 residues. The CDR3 coding sequence is TGCGCCAGCAGCCGACGGGGGGGCCGGGACACAGATACGCAGTATTTT. Its translation: CASSRRGGRDTDTQYF.

This clone has at least ten counts. The chain has TRBV7-9 and TRBJ2-1; D perhaps matches TRBD2 (6 bases). Germline V gene sequence: CDR1 SEHNR, CDR2 FQNEAQ (reference sequence). Trimming shortened V by 1 base and J by 6 bases, and 7 bases separated the two germline ends. The CDR3 spans 13 residues. The CDR3 region is CASSLGRANEQFF. DNA for the CDR3: TGTGCCAGCAGCTTAGGGAGGGCCAATGAGCAGTTCTTC.

This clone was counted ten times or more. The V and J genes are TRBV6-6 and TRBJ1-1; perhaps TRBD1 as D (5 bases). Deletions cut 0 bases from V and 2 bases from J, with 7 bases between. This CDR3 contains 14 residues. Looked up from germline, CDR1 is MNHNY and CDR2 is SVGAGI (reference sequence). CDR3 protein: CASSYSGLNTEAFF. The CDR3 coding sequence is TGTGCCAGCAGTTACTCGGGACTAAACACTGAAGCTTTCTTT.

This clone occurred many times. The J gene is TRBJ1-2, the V gene TRBV5-8; D is unresolved. V shed 4 bases and J shed 6 bases, with 13 bases lying between them. The CDR3 runs to 13 residues. Germline lookup yields CDR1 SGHTS and CDR2 YDEGEE. CDR3 sequence: CASSPGGSDGYTF. CDR3 coding DNA: TGTGCCAGCAGCCCAGGTGGATCGGATGGCTACACCTTC.

This clone was found many times. The CDR3 protein is CAWSGLAGYNEQFF. DNA for the CDR3: TGTGCCTGGAGCGGACTAGCGGGATATAATGAGCAGTTCTTC. The V and J genes are TRBV30 and TRBJ2-1, with 12 bases fitting TRBD2. This CDR3 is built from 14 residues. Germline CDR1 and CDR2: GTSNPN and SVGIG (reference sequence). After removal of 3 bases from V and 7 bases from J, the junction contained 4 bases not matched to a gene.

V and J are TRBV7-8 and TRBJ2-5, with 10 bases lining up with TRBD1. CDR1 and CDR2 from the germline V gene are SGHVS and FQNEAQ. Trimming took 4 bases from V and 4 from J; bases not matched to a gene: 9. CDR3 size: 16 residues. CDR3 protein: CASSSLRDRGAETQYF. In DNA, the CDR3 is TGTGCCAGCAGCTCTCTCCGGGACAGGGGAGCAGAGACCCAGTACTTC.

At least ten counts were recorded for this clone. The V call is TRBV24-1, the J call TRBJ1-4; 9 nucleotides line up with TRBD1. The J segment lost 6 bases and the V segment lost 5 bases, leaving 3 bases of the junction unmatched. CDR1 and CDR2 (germline): KGHDR, SFDVKD. The CDR3 sequence is 14 residues long. CDR3 nucleotide sequence: TGTGCCACCAGTGGCGGGACAGGGCATGAAAAACTGTTTTTT. Amino acid sequence: CATSGGTGHEKLFF.

There are many counts of this clone. The chain is built from TRBV10-2 and TRBJ2-2; 7 nucleotides align to TRBD1. The CDR3 extends over 16 amino acids. Germline CDR1 is WSHSY and CDR2 is SAAADI. Losses at the gene ends were 3 bases for V and 4 bases for J; bases not matched to a gene: 8. Here the CDR3 reads CASSDPYRGATGELFF. The CDR3 coding sequence is TGCGCCAGCAGTGATCCTTACAGGGGAGCCACCGGGGAGCTGTTTTTT.

This clone was seen a few times. V and J are TRBV28 and TRBJ1-5, with D unresolved. V was cut by 7 bases and J by 6 bases, with 10 bases left in between. From germline, CDR1 is MDHEN and CDR2 SYDVKM. CDR3 length: 12 residues. The CDR3 protein is CASTSSVQPQHF. DNA of the CDR3: TGTGCCAGCACCTCCAGCGTTCAGCCCCAGCATTTT.

Ten or more counts support this clone. The chain joins TRBV19 to TRBJ2-3; 12 bases agree with TRBD2. Germline V CDR1 and CDR2: LNHDA, SQIVND (reference sequence). CDR3 length: 16 residues. Unmatched junction bases numbered 5, after V lost 3 bases and J lost 4 bases. As DNA, the CDR3 is TGTGCCAGTAGTATGGCGCTAGCGGGAGGGCCAGATACGCAGTATTTT. Translation gives CASSMALAGGPDTQYF.

This clone was recorded at least ten times. V is TRBV6-2 or TRBV6-3 and J is TRBJ1-6; D gene ambiguous. CDR3 size: 13 residues. Germline loops: CDR1 MNHEY, CDR2 SVGEGT. Trimming shortened V by 2 bases and J by 10 bases, and 9 bases separated the two germline ends. The DNA of the CDR3 is TGTGCCAGCAGTTACCTAGCAACGTCACCCCTCCACTTT. It yields the protein CASSYLATSPLHF.

This clone came up many times. J is TRBJ2-7 and V is TRBV28, with 7 bases that match TRBD2. The germline CDR1 and CDR2 sequences are MDHEN and SYDVKM. Losses at the gene ends were 5 bases for V and 0 bases for J; bases not matched to a gene: 1. The CDR3 contains 13 residues. The CDR3 nucleotides read TGTGCCAGCAGTCCTAGCGGCTCCTACGAGCAGTACTTC. As protein: CASSPSGSYEQYF.

This clone was recorded at least ten times. The gene calls are TRBV4-3 and TRBJ2-6; 9 bases map to TRBD1. The CDR3 is 18 residues long. Per germline, CDR1 LGHNA and CDR2 YSLEER. V lost 4 bases and J lost 0; bases outside the gene matches: 7. This chain's CDR3 is CASSRDRGIYSGANVLTF. As DNA, the CDR3 is TGCGCCAGCAGCCGCGACAGGGGGATATACTCTGGGGCCAACGTCCTGACTTTC.

The J gene is TRBJ2-5, the V gene TRBV9; 12 bases line up with TRBD2. Germline values: CDR1 SGDLS, CDR2 YYNGEE. The CDR3 has 15 residues. Trimming at V came to 4 bases and at J to 4 bases, leaving 5 bases not matched to a gene. Here the CDR3 reads CASSTRLAGVETQYF. The CDR3 nucleotides read TGTGCCAGCAGCACCAGACTAGCGGGGGTAGAGACCCAGTACTTC. Drawing the rest from reference TRBV9 and TRBJ2-5, the complete variable domain is DSGVTQTPKHLITATGQRVTLRCSPRSGDLSVYWYQQSLDQGLQFLIQYYNGEERAKGNILERFSAQQFPDLHSELNLSSLELGDSALYFCASSTRLAGVETQYFGPGTRLLVL.